The entry below describes one T cell receptor beta chain. TCRdb passed the 5' RACE reads through MiXCR, listing each CDR3 protein once. The table records about 320,000 distinct CDR3 sequences, roughly an eighth of them present only once. CDR3 size: 14 residues. Per the germline V gene, CDR1 is MDHEN and CDR2 is SYDVKM. The V gene end was trimmed by 5 bases and the J gene end by 4 bases; junction bases not matched to a gene: 6. These data are taken from a study of T-cell memory formation after mild COVID-19. V gene TRBV28 combines with J gene TRBJ1-1; 8 bases match TRBD1. This TCR was recovered from a man aged 18-30 years who had mild COVID-19 (a few samples of this study predate the infection). Cell type and time point are not known. The material sequenced was PBMCs or a T cell subset sorted from them (not recorded which). This CDR3 is CASSLRTGPTEAFF. CDR3 nucleotides: TGTGCCAGCAGTCTTAGGACAGGGCCCACTGAAGCTTTCTTT. Full variable domain (remainder filled in from reference TRBV28 and TRBJ1-1): DVKVTQSSRYLVKRTGEKVFLECVQDMDHENMFWYRQDPGLGLRLIYFSYDVKMKEKGDIPEGYSVSREKKERFSLILESASTNQTSMYLCASSLRTGPTEAFFGQGTRLTVV.